What follows are 28 T cell receptor beta chains derived from one specimen sequenced in a study of read filtering for tumor transcriptome and immune sequencing. From roughly 400 ng of RNA, a library with molecular barcoded alpha/delta and beta/gamma adaptors was made. A single record per CDR3 protein comes from TCRdb applying MiXCR to the reads. The sample includes roughly 82,000 distinct CDR3 sequences, about 12% of them seen just once. The source material was a population of CD138-negative cells sorted from bone marrow. Every receptor here comes from a donor aged 40 or older with multiple myeloma.

This clonotype has ten or more counts. The CDR3 region has the DNA TGTGCCAGCAGTTACTCCCTGGGGAATGAGCAGTTCTTC. Encoded protein: CASSYSLGNEQFF. The chain is built from TRBV6-2 or TRBV6-3 and TRBJ2-1; no reliable D call. The CDR3 loop spans 13 amino acids. V shed 0 bases and J shed 7 bases, with 7 bases lying between them. Germline lookup yields CDR1 MNHEY and CDR2 SVGEGT.

This clonotype was detected ten times or more. The gene calls are TRBV6-1 and TRBJ2-1; 12 nucleotides agree with TRBD2. CDR1 MNHNS and CDR2 SASEGT come from the germline V gene. The V segment lost 5 bases and the J segment 10 bases; nucleotides outside the gene matches: 12. The CDR3 contains 16 residues. The CDR3 is CASSFTGTSGLHEQFF. Written as DNA, the CDR3 is TGTGCCAGCAGTTTCACCGGGACTAGCGGGCTTCACGAGCAGTTCTTC.

Details on this clonotype: Since a much larger clone is just one base distant, this may be a read error. The genes are TRBV28 and TRBJ1-1; TRBD1 aligns across 8 bases. The CDR3 has 14 amino acids. The germline V gene encodes CDR1 MDHEN and CDR2 SYDVKM. After removal of 7 bases from V and 5 bases from J, the junction contained 9 bases not matched to a gene. CDR3 region: CASIYDRGRTEAFF. DNA for the CDR3: TGTGCCAGCATTTATGACAGGGGACGGACTGAAGCTTTCTTT. Supplemented by reference TRBV28 and TRBJ1-1, the full variable domain reads DVKVTQSSRYLVKRTGEKVFLECVQDMDHENMFWYRQDPGLGLRLIYFSYDVKMKEKGDIPEGYSVSREKKERFSLILESASTNQTSMYLCASIYDRGRTEAFFGQGTRLTVV.

This clonotype came up many times. The rearrangement uses TRBV2 and TRBJ1-2; 7 bases agree with TRBD1. The germline CDR1 and CDR2 sequences are SNHLY and FYNNEI. The length of the CDR3 is 13 residues. Germline trimming cut 2 bases from V and 4 bases from J; bases unmatched to any gene: 1. CDR3 amino acids: CASSESGGYGYTF. As DNA, the CDR3 is TGTGCCAGCAGTGAATCAGGGGGCTATGGCTACACCTTC.

The gene calls are TRBV10-2 and TRBJ2-7, with 8 bases matching TRBD2. V lost 6 bases, J lost 0 bases, and 7 bases stayed unmatched. The germline CDR1 and CDR2 sequences are WSHSY and SAAADI. The CDR3 covers 15 residues. CDR3 in amino acids: CASRGVTSASYEQYF. The CDR3 region has the DNA TGCGCCAGCAGGGGAGTGACTAGCGCCTCCTACGAGCAGTACTTC.

This clonotype was seen a handful of times. One base away lies a much larger clone, so this may be a sequencing read error. The chain employs TRBV28 and TRBJ1-1; unclear D gene. Looked up from germline, CDR1 is MDHEN and CDR2 is SYDVKM. Deletions cut 10 bases from V and 1 base from J, with 7 bases between. The CDR3 spans 11 residues. CDR3 protein: CATRRNTEAFF. The CDR3 nucleotides read TGTGCCACCCGACGGAACACTGAAGCTTTCTTT.

The V call is TRBV7-8, the J call TRBJ2-1; 8 bases fit TRBD2. The CDR3 runs to 16 residues. V gave up 5 bases and J gave up 2 bases; unmatched junction bases: 8. Looked up from germline, CDR1 is SGHVS and CDR2 is FQNEAQ. As DNA, the CDR3 is TGTGCCAGCAGCCCGAGTAGCGGGGACACCTACAATGAGCAGTTCTTC. It codes for CASSPSSGDTYNEQFF.

This sequence joins TRBV5-1 and TRBJ1-1; unclear D gene. The CDR3 has 13 amino acids. The V end lost 5 bases, the J end lost 1 base, and 9 bases lay between the germline ends. Germline CDR1 SGHRS, CDR2 YFSETQ. CDR3 in DNA: TGCGCCAGCAGGGGGAATTGGAACACTGAAGCTTTCTTT. It is translated as CASRGNWNTEAFF.

This clonotype appeared many times. The chain is built from TRBV20-1 and TRBJ2-1; no clear D. V lost 6 bases to trimming and J lost 3 bases, with 18 bases between them. The CDR3 loop spans 15 amino acids. CDR1 is DFQATT and CDR2 is SNEGSKA in the germline V gene (reference sequence). The CDR3 reads CSAIILPDFYNEQFF. CDR3 nucleotide sequence: TGCAGTGCCATAATCCTCCCTGATTTCTACAATGAGCAGTTCTTC.

The J gene is TRBJ2-5, the V gene TRBV7-9; D is possibly TRBD1 (5 bases). The CDR3 has 14 amino acids. V was trimmed by 1 base and J by 2 bases, leaving 8 bases between them. Germline CDR1 reads SEHNR; CDR2 reads FQNEAQ (reference sequence). This CDR3 reads CASSLGQTQETQYF. CDR3 bases: TGTGCCAGCAGCTTAGGACAGACTCAAGAGACCCAGTACTTC.

As concerns this clonotype: This may be a read error: a much more frequent sequence differs by one nucleotide. The V and J genes are TRBV5-1 and TRBJ2-7; 8 nucleotides align to TRBD2. Trimming at V came to 2 bases and at J to 9 bases, leaving 4 bases not matched to a gene. There are 12 residues in the CDR3. Germline V lookup: CDR1 SGHRS, CDR2 YFSETQ. CDR3 nucleotide sequence: TGCGCCAGCAGCTTTGAGGCGGGAGGGCAGTACTTC. Its protein product is CASSFEAGGQYF.

The rearrangement links TRBV20-1 to TRBJ2-1; a possible D gene is TRBD1 (6 bases). Trimming took off 5 bases at V and 5 bases at J, with 10 bases between the two ends. CDR1 is DFQATT and CDR2 is SNEGSKA in the germline V gene (reference sequence). The CDR3 covers 12 residues. The CDR3 region has the DNA TGCAGTGCTCCGGACAGCCACAATGAGCAGTTCTTC. Protein sequence: CSAPDSHNEQFF.

This clonotype has at least ten counts. The J gene is TRBJ2-3, the V gene TRBV30; 7 bases are a match to TRBD1. The length of the CDR3 is 14 residues. Losses at the gene ends were 2 bases for V and 6 bases for J; bases not matched to a gene: 8. Germline loops: CDR1 GTSNPN, CDR2 SVGIG (reference sequence). The CDR3 bases are TGTGCCTGGAGTAGGGACAGCCAGGGTGATACGCAGTATTTT. This sequence encodes CAWSRDSQGDTQYF.

This clonotype was observed at least ten times. The rearrangement uses TRBV5-1 and TRBJ2-7; 8 positions agree with TRBD2. CDR1 and CDR2 (germline): SGHRS, YFSETQ. There are 14 residues in the CDR3. V trimming: 1 base; J trimming: 7 bases; junction bases outside the gene matches: 7. CDR3: CASSLSSGSIEQYF. The CDR3 coding sequence is TGCGCCAGCAGCTTGTCCAGCGGGAGTATTGAGCAGTACTTC.

In this sample, this clonotype turned up many times. The DNA of the CDR3 is TGTGCCAGCAGCGTAGCGGGAGACTCCTACAATGAGCAGTTCTTC. It encodes CASSVAGDSYNEQFF. J is TRBJ2-1 and V is TRBV9, with D maybe TRBD2 (6 bases). Germline CDR1 is SGDLS and CDR2 is YYNGEE. This CDR3 is built from 15 residues. The V and J ends lost 0 bases and 0 bases respectively, with 7 bases between them.

This clonotype was observed at least ten times. The CDR3 protein is CASSEAHTYGELFF. The CDR3 coding sequence is TGTGCCAGCAGTGAAGCGCACACATACGGGGAGCTGTTTTTT. The chain combines TRBV6-1 with TRBJ2-2; no definite D call. V gave up 0 bases and J gave up 7 bases, with 9 bases separating them. Per germline, CDR1 MNHNS and CDR2 SASEGT. CDR3 length: 14 residues.

This clonotype was counted ten times or more. The rearrangement joins TRBV18 to TRBJ2-5; D may be TRBD1 or TRBD2 (6 bases each). Between the trimmed V and J ends, which lost 6 bases and 1 base, there was a span of 18 bases. The germline V gene encodes CDR1 KGHSH and CDR2 LQKENI. The CDR3 is made up of 16 amino acids. The CDR3 DNA is TGTGCCAGCTCTCGAACAGGGACTTCGTTCCAAGAGACCCAGTACTTC. Protein product: CASSRTGTSFQETQYF.

The table lists this clonotype with many counts. This chain uses TRBV24-1 with TRBJ2-3; 7 bases are a match to TRBD2. Germline loops: CDR1 KGHDR, CDR2 SFDVKD. This CDR3 contains 18 residues. The V gene end was trimmed by 5 bases and the J gene end by 1 base; junction bases not matched to a gene: 14. The CDR3: CATSALGQPRGGTDTQYF. The CDR3 bases are TGTGCCACCAGTGCCCTTGGGCAGCCCCGGGGGGGCACAGATACGCAGTATTTT.

This clonotype was seen ten or more times. The chain links TRBV4-1 to TRBJ2-1; 11 bases match TRBD2. This CDR3 spans 16 amino acids. Per germline, CDR1 MGHRA and CDR2 YSYEKL. V lost 6 bases and J lost 2; bases outside the gene matches: 6. The CDR3, as DNA: TGCGCCAGCAGTCCAGGGACTAGCGGAGCCTACAATGAGCAGTTCTTC. As protein: CASSPGTSGAYNEQFF.

This clonotype was seen ten or more times. The rearrangement uses TRBV20-1 and TRBJ2-1, with 7 bases aligning to TRBD2. V lost 0 bases to trimming and J lost 10 bases; unmatched junction nucleotides: 15. The CDR3 runs 16 residues. Germline CDR1 reads DFQATT; CDR2 reads SNEGSKA (reference sequence). In nucleotides, the CDR3 is TGCAGTGCTAGAGATCCTAAAAGCGGGAATGGTGTAGAGCAGTTCTTC. Protein product: CSARDPKSGNGVEQFF.

This clonotype came up a few times. The CDR3 loop reads CASSRTAGTDTQYF. CDR3 bases: TGTGCCAGCAGCCGAACCGCTGGGACAGATACGCAGTATTTT. This chain connects TRBV7-8 to TRBJ2-3; D uncertain. Germline V gene data show CDR1 as SGHVS and CDR2 as FQNEAQ. V gave up 5 bases and J gave up 3 bases, with 12 bases separating them. The CDR3 consists of 14 residues.

This clonotype was detected ten times or more. The chain combines TRBV29-1 with TRBJ1-1; TRBD1 is a possible D gene (6 bases). The CDR3 has 13 amino acids. V gave up 2 bases and J gave up 4 bases, with 11 bases separating them. CDR1 and CDR2 (germline): SQVTM, ANQGSEA. CDR3 sequence reads: CSVERGAGTEAFF. CDR3 bases: TGCAGCGTTGAAAGGGGGGCGGGCACTGAAGCTTTCTTT.

This clonotype was counted ten times or more. The DNA of the CDR3 is TGTGCCAGTAGTATATTGACAGGGTCAGGCAATCAGCCCCAGCATTTT. Translated: CASSILTGSGNQPQHF. The genes are TRBV19 and TRBJ1-5, with 7 bases fitting TRBD1. Germline V gene lookup returns CDR1 LNHDA and CDR2 SQIVND (reference sequence). The CDR3 is 16 amino acids. V was clipped by 2 bases and J by 2 bases; unmatched bases: 6.

The table lists this clonotype with many counts. This sequence joins TRBV5-5 and TRBJ2-1, with no clear D. This CDR3 comprises 14 residues. Germline CDR1 reads SGHKS; CDR2 reads YYEKEE (reference sequence). Trimming removed 6 bases at V and 4 bases at J, with 14 bases between. The CDR3 DNA reads TGTGCCAGCACGCCAGCAGTTGAGTACAATGAGCAGTTCTTC. It specifies CASTPAVEYNEQFF.

This clonotype was picked up many times. The chain has TRBV5-1 and TRBJ1-1; 8 nucleotides align to TRBD1. Germline CDR1 and CDR2: SGHRS and YFSETQ. The CDR3 totals 15 residues. The V and J ends lost 0 bases and 7 bases, in that order; junction bases with no gene match: 8. The CDR3 DNA is TGCGCCAGCAGCTTGGCCCAGGGGGCGTCGGATGAAGCTTTCTTT. This codes for CASSLAQGASDEAFF.

This clonotype occurred many times. The chain combines TRBV4-1 with TRBJ2-2; 10 positions agree with TRBD2. Looked up from germline, CDR1 is MGHRA and CDR2 is YSYEKL. Trimming took 2 bases from V and 7 from J; bases not matched to a gene: 13. CDR3 length equals 18 residues. CDR3 DNA sequence: TGCGCCAGCAGCCAACTTCAAGGGCTAGCGGGAGTCCACGGGGAGCTGTTTTTT. Translation gives CASSQLQGLAGVHGELFF.

This clonotype was detected many times. This rearrangement joins TRBV2 to TRBJ2-1; 9 nucleotides line up with TRBD2. This CDR3 is 14 amino acids long. Germline assignment: CDR1 SNHLY and CDR2 FYNNEI. The V and J ends lost 6 bases and 5 bases, in that order; junction bases with no gene match: 5. CDR3 amino acids: CASRDLAGNNEQFF. The CDR3 coding sequence is TGTGCCAGCAGGGACCTAGCGGGGAACAATGAGCAGTTCTTC.

This clonotype was found many times. This sequence joins TRBV29-1 and TRBJ1-2; TRBD1 agrees at 7 bases. Germline V CDR1 and CDR2: SQVTM, ANQGSEA. The CDR3 loop spans 16 amino acids. The J segment lost 0 bases and the V segment lost 3 bases, leaving 10 bases of the junction unmatched. For the CDR3, the DNA is TGCAGCGTTGAGGTGTGGGGGACAGCAACTAACTATGGCTACACCTTC. Translated: CSVEVWGTATNYGYTF.